The clone carrying this T cell receptor (beta chain) appeared a few times. Antigen: not known. The record originates from a study of vaccination and CD4 T cells after COVID-19. Researchers used the Oncomine TCR Beta short-read assay to sequence DNA from cultured CD4+ T cells. TCRdb analysed the PCR reads with MiXCR anew, one entry per CDR3 protein. This sample has about 20,000 distinct CDR3 sequences, with 35% to 50% found just once. Treatment described: approximately nine-day PBMC culture with coronavirus spike peptide pools or control peptides (ViraFEST assay). First, ViraFEST expanded antigen-specific T cells with peptide pools, and next it sequenced the TCRs. Study observations and caveats: Spike mono-reactivity was found in 304 of 307 vaccine-specific clones from convalescent patients.

The material was CD4+ T cells from blood, cultured in vitro, obtained after SARS-CoV-2 vaccination. This TCR derives from a human donor who had recovered from COVID-19.

CDR3 loop: CASSLTEGGSPLHF. The CDR3, as DNA: TGTGCCAGCAGCCTAACTGAAGGTGGTTCACCCCTCCACTTT. The chain recombines TRBV7-2 with TRBJ1-6, with D hard to call. The CDR3 consists of 14 residues. The V gene lost 5 bases and the J gene lost 9 bases, with 14 bases spanning the gap. Germline CDR1 is SGHTA and CDR2 is FQGNSA.